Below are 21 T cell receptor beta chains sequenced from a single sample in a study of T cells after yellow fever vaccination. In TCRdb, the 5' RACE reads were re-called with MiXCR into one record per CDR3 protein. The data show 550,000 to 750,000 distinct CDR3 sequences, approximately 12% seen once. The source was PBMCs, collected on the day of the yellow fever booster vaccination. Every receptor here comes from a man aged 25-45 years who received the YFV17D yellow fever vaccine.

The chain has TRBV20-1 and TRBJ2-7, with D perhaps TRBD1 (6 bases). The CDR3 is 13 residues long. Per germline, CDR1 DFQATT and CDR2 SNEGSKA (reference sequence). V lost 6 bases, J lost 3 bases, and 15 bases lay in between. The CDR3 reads CSALTLGGYEQYF. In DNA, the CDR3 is TGCAGTGCCCTCACACTAGGGGGCTACGAGCAGTACTTC.

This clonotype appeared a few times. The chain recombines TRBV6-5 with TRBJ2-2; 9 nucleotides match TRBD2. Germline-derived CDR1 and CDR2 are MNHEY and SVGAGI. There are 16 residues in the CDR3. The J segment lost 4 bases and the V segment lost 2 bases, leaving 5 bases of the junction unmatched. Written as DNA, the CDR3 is TGTGCCAGCAGTTACCGTCTAGCGGGGTTCACCGGGGAGCTGTTTTTT. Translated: CASSYRLAGFTGELFF.

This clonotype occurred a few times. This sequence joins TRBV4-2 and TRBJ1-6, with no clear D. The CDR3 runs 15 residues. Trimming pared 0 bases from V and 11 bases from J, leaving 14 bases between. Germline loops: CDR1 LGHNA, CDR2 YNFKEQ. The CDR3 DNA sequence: TGTGCCAGCAGCCAAGATGCGGCTTGGGGTGCACCCCTCCACTTT. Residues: CASSQDAAWGAPLHF.

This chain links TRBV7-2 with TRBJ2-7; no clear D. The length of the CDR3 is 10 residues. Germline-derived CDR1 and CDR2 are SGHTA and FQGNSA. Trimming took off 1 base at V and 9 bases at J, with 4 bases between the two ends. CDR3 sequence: CASSLGRQYF. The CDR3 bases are TGTGCCAGCAGCTTAGGAAGGCAGTACTTC.

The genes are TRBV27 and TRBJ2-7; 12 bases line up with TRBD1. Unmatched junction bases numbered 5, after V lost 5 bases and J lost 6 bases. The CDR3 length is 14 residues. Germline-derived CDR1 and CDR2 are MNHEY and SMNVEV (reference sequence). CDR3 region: CASSPGQGASEQYF. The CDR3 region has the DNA TGTGCCAGCAGTCCGGGACAGGGGGCGTCCGAGCAGTACTTC.

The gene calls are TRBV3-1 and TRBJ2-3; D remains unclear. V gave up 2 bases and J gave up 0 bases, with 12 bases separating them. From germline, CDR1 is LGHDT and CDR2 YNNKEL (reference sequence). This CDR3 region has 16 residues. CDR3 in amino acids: CASSQNFPRSTDTQYF. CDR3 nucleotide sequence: TGTGCCAGCAGCCAAAATTTTCCGCGGAGCACAGATACGCAGTATTTT.

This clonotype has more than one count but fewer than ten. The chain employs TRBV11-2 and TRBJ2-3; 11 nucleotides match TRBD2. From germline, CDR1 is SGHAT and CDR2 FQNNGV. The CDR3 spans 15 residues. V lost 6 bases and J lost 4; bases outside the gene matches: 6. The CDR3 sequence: CASSRGLAVADTQYF. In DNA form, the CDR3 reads TGTGCCAGCAGTCGGGGACTAGCGGTCGCAGATACGCAGTATTTT.

CDR3 sequence: CASSQGWGTGELFF. CDR3 nucleotides: TGTGCCAGCAGCCAGGGGTGGGGGACCGGGGAGCTGTTTTTT. This chain joins TRBV5-6 and TRBJ2-2, with D possibly matching TRBD1 (6 bases). Germline values: CDR1 SGHDT, CDR2 YYEEEE. Trimming shortened V by 4 bases and J by 5 bases, and 12 bases separated the two germline ends. CDR3 size: 14 residues.

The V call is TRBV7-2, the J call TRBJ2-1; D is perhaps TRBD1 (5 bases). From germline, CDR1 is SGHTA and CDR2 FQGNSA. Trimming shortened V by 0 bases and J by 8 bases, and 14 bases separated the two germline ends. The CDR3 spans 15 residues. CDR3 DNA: TGTGCCAGCAGCTTAGCAGGGCAGGGATACGATGAGCAGTTCTTC. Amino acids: CASSLAGQGYDEQFF.

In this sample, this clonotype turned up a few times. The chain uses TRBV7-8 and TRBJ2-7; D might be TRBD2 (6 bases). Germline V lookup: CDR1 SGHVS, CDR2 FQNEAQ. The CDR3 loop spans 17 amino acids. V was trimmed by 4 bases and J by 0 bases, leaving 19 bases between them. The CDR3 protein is CASSSLGAGKSSYEQYF. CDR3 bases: TGTGCCAGCAGCTCCCTTGGGGCGGGAAAGAGCTCCTACGAGCAGTACTTC.

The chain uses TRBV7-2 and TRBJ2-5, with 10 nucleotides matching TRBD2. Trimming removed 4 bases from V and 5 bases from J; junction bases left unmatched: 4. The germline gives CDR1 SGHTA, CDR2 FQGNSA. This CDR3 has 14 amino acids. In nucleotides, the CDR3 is TGTGCCAGCAGCTCTAGCGGGAGTTGGGAGACCCAGTACTTC. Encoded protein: CASSSSGSWETQYF.

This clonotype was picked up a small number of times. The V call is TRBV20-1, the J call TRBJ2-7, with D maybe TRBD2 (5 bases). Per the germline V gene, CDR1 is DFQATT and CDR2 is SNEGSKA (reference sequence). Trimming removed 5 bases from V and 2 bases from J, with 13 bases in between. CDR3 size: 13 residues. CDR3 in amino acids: CSARLGAAYEQYF. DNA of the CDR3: TGCAGTGCTCGGTTGGGAGCCGCCTACGAGCAGTACTTC.

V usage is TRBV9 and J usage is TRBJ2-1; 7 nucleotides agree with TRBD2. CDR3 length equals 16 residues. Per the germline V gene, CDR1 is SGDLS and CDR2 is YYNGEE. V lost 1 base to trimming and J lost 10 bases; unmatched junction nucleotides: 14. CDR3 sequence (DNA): TGTGCCAGCAGCGTATACGGGACTACTCACGGGCGGGAGCAGTTCTTC. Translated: CASSVYGTTHGREQFF.

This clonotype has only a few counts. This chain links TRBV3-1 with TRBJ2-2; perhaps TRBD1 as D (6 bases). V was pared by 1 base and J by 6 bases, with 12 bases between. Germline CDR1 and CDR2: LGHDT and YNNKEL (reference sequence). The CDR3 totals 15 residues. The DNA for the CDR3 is TGTGCCAGCAGCCAAGGGGGGCTTTCGGCCGGGGAGCTGTTTTTT. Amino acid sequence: CASSQGGLSAGELFF.

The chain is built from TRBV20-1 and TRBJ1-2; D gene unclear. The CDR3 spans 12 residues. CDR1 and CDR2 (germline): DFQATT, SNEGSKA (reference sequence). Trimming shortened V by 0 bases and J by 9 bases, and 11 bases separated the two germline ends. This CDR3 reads CSARDPPIRYTF. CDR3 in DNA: TGCAGTGCTAGAGATCCCCCTATTCGCTACACCTTC.

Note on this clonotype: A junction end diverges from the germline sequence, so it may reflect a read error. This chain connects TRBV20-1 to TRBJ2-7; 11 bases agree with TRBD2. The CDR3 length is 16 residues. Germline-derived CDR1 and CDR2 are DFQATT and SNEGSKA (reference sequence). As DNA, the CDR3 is TGCAGCGCTAGACTAGGGCCTAGCGGGGGGACCTACGAGCAGTACTTC. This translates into CSARLGPSGGTYEQYF.

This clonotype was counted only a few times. This CDR3 is CASSYLAGPKNIQYF. Written as DNA, the CDR3 is TGTGCCAGCAGTTACTTGGCCGGGCCCAAAAACATTCAGTACTTC. J is TRBJ2-4 and V is TRBV6-5; D gene ambiguous. V gave up 1 base and J gave up 2 bases, with 9 bases separating them. In germline, CDR1 is MNHEY, CDR2 SVGAGI. The CDR3 loop spans 15 amino acids.

The CDR3 protein is CASRGGPETQYF. Written as DNA, the CDR3 is TGTGCCAGCAGGGGAGGGCCGGAGACCCAGTACTTC. J is TRBJ2-5 and V is TRBV25-1, with 7 bases matching TRBD2. This CDR3 contains 12 residues. V lost 6 bases to trimming and J lost 5 bases; unmatched junction nucleotides: 3. The germline V gene has CDR1 MGHDK and CDR2 SYGVNS.

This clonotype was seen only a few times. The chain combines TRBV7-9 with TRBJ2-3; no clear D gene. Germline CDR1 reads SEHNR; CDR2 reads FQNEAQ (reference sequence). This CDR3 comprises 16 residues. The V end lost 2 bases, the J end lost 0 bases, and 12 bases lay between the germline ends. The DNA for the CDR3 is TGTGCCAGCAGCTTAATTACCCGGTCCAGCACAGATACGCAGTATTTT. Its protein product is CASSLITRSSTDTQYF.

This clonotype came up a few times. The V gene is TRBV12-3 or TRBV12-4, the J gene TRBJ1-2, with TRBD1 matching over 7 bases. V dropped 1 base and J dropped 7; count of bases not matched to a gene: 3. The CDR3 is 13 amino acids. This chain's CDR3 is CASSLEQGTGYTF. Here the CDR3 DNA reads TGTGCCAGCAGTTTAGAACAGGGGACTGGCTACACCTTC.

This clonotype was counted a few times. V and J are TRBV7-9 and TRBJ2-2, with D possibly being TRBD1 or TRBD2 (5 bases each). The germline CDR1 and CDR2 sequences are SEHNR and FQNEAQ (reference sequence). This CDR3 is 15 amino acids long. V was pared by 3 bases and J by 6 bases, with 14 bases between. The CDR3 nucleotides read TGTGCCAGCAGCTTGGTCCCAGGGCGGGCCGGGGAGCTGTTTTTT. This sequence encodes CASSLVPGRAGELFF.